Listed below are T cell receptor beta chains from one sample, sequenced in a study of early T cells in non-severe SARS-CoV-2 infection. Using its own MiXCR run on the 5' RACE reads, TCRdb lists one record per CDR3 protein. This table holds 35,000 to 45,000 distinct CDR3 sequences, over 5% found once. The sample taken for sequencing was whole blood. These receptor sequences come from an adult who was a healthcare worker with PCR-confirmed SARS-CoV-2 infection or an uninfected control (not recorded which). Both conserved end residues are part of each CDR3. The order of the fields is J gene, V gene, clone size, D gene, CDR3 DNA, CDR3 protein. The D gene is left open where the match is weak. A row's size may be missing; if present it is once, few, many or a size class.

>TRBJ1-5|TRBV7-9|many|NA
TGTGCCAGCAGCTTAGGCCAGGATAACCATCAGCCCCAGCATTTT
CASSLGQDNHQPQHF
>TRBJ1-1|TRBV12-5|few|NA
NA
CASGLGMGATEAFF
>TRBJ2-1|TRBV6-1|NA|TRBD2
TGTGCCAGCAGCTACCCCCAGGCGGGGGACTCCTACAATGAGCAGTTCTTC
CASSYPQAGDSYNEQFF
>TRBJ2-5|TRBV28|NA|TRBD1
TGTGCCAGCAGTTCCCCCGGGACAGGACAAGAGACCCAGTACTTC
CASSSPGTGQETQYF
>TRBJ2-7|TRBV12-5|many|TRBD1
TGTGCTAGTGGTCACAATCAATGGGACAGATCCTACGAGCAGTACTTC
CASGHNQWDRSYEQYF
>TRBJ2-7|TRBV29-1|many|TRBD1
TGCAGCGTTACGGGGACAGGTGGAACCTACGAGCAGTACTTC
CSVTGTGGTYEQYF
>TRBJ2-2|TRBV12-3/TRBV12-4|few|TRBD1
TGTGCCAGCAGTTTGAGTGGACAGGGGAACACCGGGGAGCTGTTTTTT
CASSLSGQGNTGELFF
>TRBJ2-2|TRBV7-2|many|TRBD1
TGTGCCAGCAGCGCAGACAGGGTCAACACCGGGGAGCTGTTTTTT
CASSADRVNTGELFF
>TRBJ2-7|TRBV7-3|few|TRBD2
TGTGCCAGCAGTCAGAGCGGGGGGCCCTCCTACGAGCAGTACTTC
CASSQSGGPSYEQYF
>TRBJ1-1|TRBV7-2|many|NA
TGTGCCAGCAGCTTAGTGGGGGCGGGGTACACTGAAGCTTTCTTT
CASSLVGAGYTEAFF
>TRBJ1-3|TRBV18|few|NA
TGTGCCAGCTCACCAGAACAAGGGCTTCGCTCTGGAAACACCATATATTTT
CASSPEQGLRSGNTIYF
>TRBJ2-3|TRBV28|many|TRBD2
TGTGCCAGCAGCTCTAGCGGGGGGGCGACAGATACGCAGTATTTT
CASSSSGGATDTQYF
>TRBJ2-5|TRBV20-1|many|TRBD1
TGCAGTGCTAGTCAGGGACAGAAGGAAGAGACCCAGTACTTC
CSASQGQKEETQYF
>TRBJ2-3|TRBV19|many|NA
TGTGCCAGTTCAGGGATTGGCACAGATACGCAGTATTTT
CASSGIGTDTQYF
>TRBJ2-5|TRBV5-4|NA|TRBD1
TGTGCCAGCAGCTTAGGGCCAGGGGGTGATGAACAAGAGACCCAGTACTTC
CASSLGPGGDEQETQYF
>TRBJ2-3|TRBV7-6|NA|TRBD1
TGTGCCAGCAGCTTAGGGATTACAGGGGGCGCCGCAGATACGCAGTATTTT
CASSLGITGGAADTQYF
>TRBJ2-3|TRBV20-1|few|TRBD2
TGCAGTGCTAGACGACCGGGACTAGCGGGGGGGCCTTCAGATACGCAGTATTTT
CSARRPGLAGGPSDTQYF
>TRBJ2-7|TRBV20-1|many|NA
TGCAGTGCTAGTCCACGGGGGAACGAGCAGTACTTC
CSASPRGNEQYF
>TRBJ2-1|TRBV2|many|NA
TGTGCCAGCAGAAGGGGGGGGAGTTCCTACAATGAGCAGTTCTTC
CASRRGGSSYNEQFF
>TRBJ2-7|TRBV6-5|many|NA
TGTGCCAGCAGTAACGTGGGGGAGCAGTACTTC
CASSNVGEQYF
>TRBJ2-7|TRBV2|few|TRBD2
TGTGCCAGCGGCCTAGCGGGGGGGGCCTCCGAGCAGTACTTC
CASGLAGGASEQYF
>TRBJ1-1|TRBV12-5|many|NA
TGTGCTAGTGGTTTGGAGCCGATTGAAGCTTTCTTT
CASGLEPIEAFF
>TRBJ2-7|TRBV6-6|many|TRBD1
TGTGCCAGCAGCGAGCGGACAGGAGAAAGGGAGCAGTACTTC
CASSERTGEREQYF
>TRBJ2-7|TRBV7-8|NA|TRBD1
TGTGCCAGCAGCGGCAGGGGGCAATCTCGGGACGAGCAGTACTTC
CASSGRGQSRDEQYF
>TRBJ1-6|TRBV3-1|NA|NA
TGTGCCAGCAGCCCCTACCCCCAAAGGGAGACTTCACCCCTCCACTTT
CASSPYPQRETSPLHF
>TRBJ1-1|TRBV6-6|NA|TRBD1
TGTGCCAGCAGACCCCATGGGACAGGGGTTGGGAACACTGAAGCTTTCTTT
CASRPHGTGVGNTEAFF
>TRBJ2-1|TRBV11-2|few|NA
TGTGCCAGCAGCGCTACCCTGGGGAATGAGCAGTTCTTC
CASSATLGNEQFF
>TRBJ2-7|TRBV4-3|NA|NA
TGCGCCAGCAGCCAAGATTACCCCGGTAGCTCCTACGAGCAGTACTTC
CASSQDYPGSSYEQYF
>TRBJ1-1|TRBV6-1|NA|TRBD1
TGTGCCAGCAGCAAGACAGGGGAGGGGACTGAAGCTTTCTTT
CASSKTGEGTEAFF
>TRBJ2-1|TRBV4-3|many|TRBD1
TGCGCCAGCAGCCAAGATTCCGGGACAGGGGGCAATGAGCAGTTCTTC
CASSQDSGTGGNEQFF
>TRBJ2-1|TRBV7-2|many|TRBD2
TGTGCCAGCAGCTTATCTAGCGGGGGGGCCAGGTACAATGAGCAGTTCTTC
CASSLSSGGARYNEQFF
>TRBJ1-2|TRBV12-3/TRBV12-4|many|NA
TGTGCCAGCAGTCACGGACAGAACTATGGCTACACCTTC
CASSHGQNYGYTF
>TRBJ1-5|TRBV6-5|few|NA
TGTGCCAGCAGCTTAGACAGTTATCAGCCCCAGCATTTT
CASSLDSYQPQHF
>TRBJ1-3|TRBV28|few|TRBD1
TGTGCCAGCAGGCCTGGGAGGGGGCTGAAAGGAAACACCATATATTTT
CASRPGRGLKGNTIYF
>TRBJ2-7|TRBV5-1|many|TRBD1
TGCGCCAGCAGCTCGGGACAGGGAACTTACGAGCAGTACTTC
CASSSGQGTYEQYF
>TRBJ2-1|TRBV11-2|NA|TRBD2
TGTGCCAGCAGCCAGCTAGCGGGTTACAATGAGCAGTTCTTC
CASSQLAGYNEQFF